This T cell receptor (beta chain) appears in the sequencing data of a study of blood T cell repertoires in COVID-19. Whole-study context: The study drew acute and convalescent COVID-19 samples from the United States, Italy and Spain.

The authors' processing: It was from reference gene primer amplification that nucleated cell counts were estimated. Only in-frame clones appear in the TCRdb table, and some are missing; sequencing was by immunoSEQ multiplex PCR. The D gene and trimming were derived from the DNA, and the V and J assignments and clone size from that table. The sample shows fewer than 350,000 clones, under 90% of them seen only once. This clone showed up just once. The ends lost 1 base at V and 2 bases at J; junction bases unmatched: 13. The CDR3 runs to 19 residues. Germline CDR1 reads KGHDR; CDR2 reads SFDVKD. The TCR originated in a man in his sixties who had recovered from COVID-19. The chain uses TRBV24-1 and TRBJ2-7; 10 bases line up with TRBD2. The sequenced sample consisted of PBMCs or T cells enriched from blood (not recorded which). CDR3 loop: CATSDFLRRLAGAPYEQYF. The CDR3 DNA reads as TGTGCCACCAGTGATTTTCTTAGGCGGCTAGCGGGGGCCCCCTACGAGCAGTACTTC.